This T cell receptor beta chain was obtained from a study of technical replicates of blood from a few donors. Trimming took off 0 bases at V and 3 bases at J, with 9 bases between the two ends. In germline, CDR1 is SGHVS, CDR2 FQNEAQ. This CDR3 has 15 residues. The assay was immunoSEQ multiplex PCR, and TCRdb's table has in-frame clones only and misses some. The sample consists of tens of thousands of clones, about 93% of them appearing once. J is TRBJ1-5 and V is TRBV7-8; D unclear. The receptor's source is a human donor in good health. The material sequenced was T cells isolated from PBMCs. As DNA, the CDR3 is TGTGCCAGCAGCTTAGCCTCCACAGTCAATCAGCCCCAGCATTTT. Translating gives CASSLASTVNQPQHF. Filled out from reference TRBV7-8 and TRBJ1-5, the complete variable domain reads GAGVSQSPRYKVAKRGQDVALRCDPISGHVSLFWYQQALGQGPEFLTYFQNEAQLDKSGLPSDRFFAERPEGSVSTLKIQRTQQEDSAVYLCASSLASTVNQPQHFGDGTRLSIL.